Listed below are T cell receptor beta chains from one sample, sequenced in a study of blood T cells in healthy people across ages. Using its own MiXCR run on the 5' RACE reads, TCRdb lists one record per CDR3 protein. The sample has approximately 800,000 distinct CDR3 sequences, 58% seen once. Sequencing input: blood. These TCRs come from a man aged 25-45 years in good health. Both conserved end residues are part of each CDR3. A D gene is named only where the DNA matches it firmly. Rows may omit the clone size; those that give it use once, few, many or a size class.

d_call	v_call	clone_size	j_call	cdr3_nt	cdr3_aa
.	TRBV5-6	.	TRBJ1-5	TGTGCCAGCAGCTTACAGGCGGTGGGGCAGCCCCAGCATTTT	CASSLQAVGQPQHF
TRBD2	TRBV7-9	few	TRBJ2-7	TGTGCCAGCAGCTCCGAGACTAGCGGAGGTTACGAGCAGTACTTC	CASSSETSGGYEQYF
.	TRBV7-9	.	TRBJ2-5	TGTGCCAGCAGCTTAGGTGTCGGGGCTCTATCGGAGTACTTC	CASSLGVGALSEYF
.	TRBV7-8	.	TRBJ2-1	TGTGCCAGCAGCCCTGACTGGGCGTACAATGAGCAGTTCTTC	CASSPDWAYNEQFF
.	TRBV3-1	.	TRBJ2-7	TGTGCCAGCAGCCCGGGGGTCCTCTCCTACGAGCAGTACTTC	CASSPGVLSYEQYF
.	TRBV20-1	.	TRBJ1-1	TGCAGTGCTAGAGTCCGGGGGGGGAGGAAGACTGAAGCTTTCTTT	CSARVRGGRKTEAFF
.	TRBV5-1	.	TRBJ1-1	TGCGCCAGCAGTCCTCCATTGGAGGGCACTGAAGCTTTCTTT	CASSPPLEGTEAFF
TRBD1	TRBV7-2	.	TRBJ1-2	TGTGCCAGCAGCCTCCGCCGGACAGGGATGATGGGGGGCTACACCTTC	CASSLRRTGMMGGYTF
TRBD1	TRBV14	.	TRBJ1-2	TGTGCCAGCAGTCCCACCGGGACAGGCCATGGCTACACCTTC	CASSPTGTGHGYTF
.	TRBV30	.	TRBJ2-5	TGTGCCTGTTCATGGGAGACCCAGTACTTC	CACSWETQYF
TRBD1	TRBV29-1	few	TRBJ2-3	TGCAGCTCTACGGACAGGGGGGGCACAGATACGCAGTATTTT	CSSTDRGGTDTQYF
.	TRBV27	.	TRBJ1-1	TGTGCCAGCAGTGGCAACAGGGCATGGAACACTGAAGCTTTCTTT	CASSGNRAWNTEAFF
.	TRBV20-1	once	TRBJ1-2	TGCAGTGCTAGATTTATGACTGGGTTAGACTATGGCTACACCTTC	CSARFMTGLDYGYTF
TRBD2	TRBV5-6	.	TRBJ2-7	TGTGCCAGCAGCTTGGCCGCCGGGCTAGCGGGGGGCCTCTCCTACGAGCAGTACTTC	CASSLAAGLAGGLSYEQYF
.	TRBV29-1	.	TRBJ2-2	TGCAGCGCTACCGCTCCGGGGGAGGTCCTCACCGGGGAGCTGTTTTTT	CSATAPGEVLTGELFF
.	TRBV4-1	.	TRBJ2-7	TGCGCCAGCAGCCAAGGCGAGCACGAGCAGTACTTC	CASSQGEHEQYF